This T cell receptor (beta chain) was retrieved from a study of blood T cell repertoires in COVID-19. Study details: There were acute and convalescent COVID-19 samples, and they came from the United States, Italy and Spain.

The CDR3 covers 13 residues. Germline V gene lookup returns CDR1 SGHTS and CDR2 YDEGEE. The V and J ends lost 3 bases and 6 bases, in that order; junction bases with no gene match: 4. In the authors' workflow: It was from reference gene primer amplification that nucleated cell counts were estimated. Measured with immunoSEQ multiplex PCR; TCRdb has only the in-frame clones, and not every one. V, J and clone size derive from that table, while D and trimming were established from the DNA sequence. Of 350,000 to 450,000 clones in the sample, about 89% were seen once. Material for sequencing was peripheral blood. The chain employs TRBV5-8 and TRBJ1-2; TRBD1 matches 8 bases. This receptor was obtained from a woman aged 60 to 75 with COVID-19, enrolled during active disease. The DNA for the CDR3 is TGTGCCAGCAGCTCCTGGACAGGGAATGGCTACACCTTC. This encodes CASSSWTGNGYTF.